This is a list of T cell receptor beta chains from one sample in a study of brain T cells in children with intractable seizures. The protocol was immunoSEQ multiplex PCR, while the TCRdb copy is restricted to in-frame clones and leaves out a portion. The data contain about 340,000 clones, 93% of them singletons. The sample in question was peripheral blood, obtained 4 to 6 months after surgery. All receptors derive from a boy under two years old with tuberous sclerosis and intractable seizures. Each CDR3 is given with its conserved first and last residue. A D gene is named only where the DNA matches it firmly. Clone size, where shown, is once, few, many, or a class for clones that have expanded.

V gene	clone size	D gene	J gene	CDR3 protein	CDR3 DNA
TRBV10-1	once	-	TRBJ1-1	CASSESGERGSTEAFF	TGCGCCAGCAGTGAGTCGGGGGAACGGGGGAGCACTGAAGCTTTCTTT
TRBV2	-	TRBD2	TRBJ2-3	CASSDPSGVTDTQYF	TGTGCCAGCAGTGACCCTAGCGGGGTAACAGATACGCAGTATTTT
TRBV5-1	-	TRBD1	TRBJ2-7	CASSFPGQGNDEQYF	TGCGCCAGCAGCTTCCCGGGACAGGGTAACGACGAGCAGTACTTC
TRBV9	-	-	TRBJ2-3	CASSVEPASDTDTQYF	TGTGCCAGCAGCGTAGAACCAGCTAGCGACACAGATACGCAGTATTTT
TRBV11-2	once	TRBD2	TRBJ2-1	CASSLREGRSNEQFF	TGTGCCAGCAGCTTGCGGGAGGGCCGGTCCAATGAGCAGTTCTTC
TRBV6-5	-	-	TRBJ1-2	CASSYSRRHGYTF	TGTGCCAGCAGTTACTCGAGGAGGCATGGCTACACCTTC
TRBV5-1	-	-	TRBJ1-2	CASSEGGFNYGYTF	TGCGCCAGCAGCGAAGGCGGATTTAACTATGGCTACACCTTC
TRBV19	-	-	TRBJ1-2	CASSLRGAGAYGYTF	TGTGCCAGTAGCCTGCGGGGGGCCGGAGCCTATGGCTACACCTTC
TRBV6-6	-	-	TRBJ1-6	CASSYIRGPNSPLHF	TGTGCCAGCAGTTACATTCGGGGCCCTAATTCACCCCTCCACTTT
TRBV28	-	TRBD1	TRBJ2-6	CASSPADRGNSGANVLTF	TGTGCCAGCAGTCCCGCGGACAGGGGCAACTCTGGGGCCAACGTCCTGACTTTC
TRBV2	-	-	TRBJ1-1	CASSVEGVNTEAFF	TGTGCCAGCAGTGTGGAAGGGGTGAACACTGAAGCTTTCTTT
TRBV19	-	-	TRBJ2-2	CASRGLYINTGELFF	TGTGCCAGTAGGGGGCTCTATATAAACACCGGGGAGCTGTTTTTT
TRBV10-3	-	-	TRBJ2-3	CAISRKDTQYF	TGTGCCATCAGTAGAAAAGATACGCAGTATTTT
TRBV5-8	-	-	TRBJ1-2	CASSLQWVSANYGYTF	TGTGCCAGCAGCCTACAATGGGTTTCAGCTAACTATGGCTACACCTTC
TRBV5-1	once	-	TRBJ1-4	CASSFQSNEKLFF	TGCGCCAGCAGCTTCCAGAGCAATGAAAAACTGTTTTTT
TRBV30	-	-	TRBJ1-1	CAWSFGSLMNTEAFF	TGTGCCTGGAGTTTCGGCAGCCTCATGAACACTGAAGCTTTCTTT
TRBV28	-	TRBD2	TRBJ2-3	CASSSNPGLVSDTQYF	TGTGCCAGCAGTTCTAACCCGGGACTAGTATCAGATACGCAGTATTTT
TRBV11-2	-	TRBD2	TRBJ2-1	CASSSNSGVLDNEQFF	TGTGCCAGCAGTTCCAACAGCGGGGTGTTGGATAATGAGCAGTTCTTC
TRBV3-1/TRBV3-2	-	TRBD1	TRBJ1-1	CASSQVSGGPMNTEAFF	TGTGCCAGCAGCCAAGTCTCAGGGGGGCCAATGAACACTGAAGCTTTCTTT
TRBV4-1	-	-	TRBJ2-3	CASSRYQADTQYF	TGCGCCAGCAGCCGATACCAGGCGGATACGCAGTATTTT
TRBV29-1	-	TRBD1	TRBJ2-1	CSVRTGASYNEQFF	TGCAGCGTTCGGACAGGAGCGTCCTACAATGAGCAGTTCTTC
TRBV5-1	-	TRBD2	TRBJ2-1	CASSLGLPSGYNEQFF	TGCGCCAGCAGCTTGGGTCTCCCTAGCGGCTACAATGAGCAGTTCTTC
TRBV7-9	-	-	TRBJ1-2	CASSWTTELANYGYTF	TGTGCCAGCAGCTGGACCACGGAATTAGCTAACTATGGCTACACCTTC
TRBV10-3	-	TRBD1	TRBJ1-1	CAISGETGRTEAFF	TGTGCCATCAGTGGTGAGACAGGGAGGACTGAAGCTTTCTTT
TRBV30	-	-	TRBJ2-3	CAWSADRYTDTQYF	TGTGCCTGGAGTGCTGACAGGTATACAGATACGCAGTATTTT